This record looks at one T cell receptor (beta chain) sequence and its context. Its antigen is still unknown. The data were taken from a study of shared clonotypes between healthy human individuals. This table comes from immunoSEQ multiplex PCR, and its TCRdb copy is limited to in-frame clones, with some not included. The sample records about 1.1 million clones, approximately 75% being singletons. Findings and limits, study-wide: Clonotypes shared by all four donors outscored non-shared clonotypes in generation probability.

Trimming stripped 7 bases from V and 2 bases from J, with 15 bases between. There are 14 residues in the CDR3. Germline-derived CDR1 and CDR2 are MDHEN and SYDVKM. Material for sequencing was memory CD4+ T cells from PBMCs. The subset is: CD45RA-negative fraction. The gene calls are TRBV28 and TRBJ2-7; D possibly corresponds to TRBD2 (6 bases). The TCR sequence derives from a man between 18 and 35 years old in good health. Some clones in this sample may be carry-over from other donors' samples. The CDR3 loop is CASMGGPSPYEQYF. In DNA form, the CDR3 reads TGTGCCAGCATGGGGGGTCCTAGCCCCTACGAGCAGTACTTC.